The 7 T cell receptor beta chains in this list originate from one sample, sequenced in a study of Ad26.COV2.S vaccination and SARS-CoV-2 variants. Treatment reported: 15 to 20 received Ad26.COV2.S at low or high dose, single or two shots; five or six received placebo; per-sample allocation not given. Collection of samples fell on day 63 after the first vaccine or placebo injection. Data came from immunoSEQ multiplex PCR; TCRdb stores just in-frame clones and leaves some out. The sample yields about 400,000 clones, about 83% seen once. This material consisted of peripheral blood, taken in a trial of Ad26.COV2.S vaccine versus placebo. The receptors shown here come from a person between 18 and 65 years old who received the Ad26.COV2.S COVID-19 vaccine or a placebo.

V and J are TRBV6-5 and TRBJ2-1; 9 nucleotides line up with TRBD1. The germline V gene encodes CDR1 MNHEY and CDR2 SVGAGI. V trimming: 0 bases; J trimming: 2 bases; junction bases outside the gene matches: 2. CDR3 size: 16 residues. The CDR3 bases are TGTGCCAGCAGTTACTCGCGACAGGGGGCCTACAATGAGCAGTTCTTC. Translating gives CASSYSRQGAYNEQFF.

The rearrangement uses TRBV5-8 and TRBJ1-5; 7 nucleotides align to TRBD1. This CDR3 region has 18 residues. After removal of 0 bases from V and 0 bases from J, the junction contained 9 bases not matched to a gene. CDR1 and CDR2 from the germline V gene are SGHTS and YDEGEE. The CDR3 loop is CASSLAPDRPYSNQPQHF. The CDR3 bases are TGTGCCAGCAGCTTGGCCCCGGACAGGCCCTATAGCAATCAGCCCCAGCATTTT.

V and J are TRBV28 and TRBJ2-3, with TRBD2 matching over 13 bases. V shed 5 bases, J shed 0 bases, and the junction held 14 bases outside the gene matches. The CDR3 is 20 amino acids. Germline-derived CDR1 and CDR2 are MDHEN and SYDVKM. CDR3 amino acids: CASSTYTGTSGVLSTDTQYF. In DNA form, the CDR3 reads TGTGCCAGCAGTACCTATACCGGGACTAGCGGGGTCCTTAGCACAGATACGCAGTATTTT.

This chain links TRBV7-3 with TRBJ2-5; 7 positions match TRBD1. There are 13 residues in the CDR3. CDR1 and CDR2 from the germline V gene are SGHTA and FQGTGA. V lost 5 bases and J lost 2; bases outside the gene matches: 2. DNA of the CDR3: TGTGCCAGCAGCAGACAGGGTCAAGAGACCCAGTACTTC. This translates into CASSRQGQETQYF.

The V call is TRBV19, the J call TRBJ1-1; TRBD1 matches at 8 bases. CDR1 and CDR2 from the germline V gene are LNHDA and SQIVND (reference sequence). V dropped 5 bases and J dropped 4; count of bases not matched to a gene: 15. This CDR3 is built from 17 residues. This chain's CDR3 is CASSLTFTPGGGTEAFF. In DNA form, the CDR3 reads TGTGCCAGTAGTCTCACGTTTACCCCAGGGGGCGGCACTGAAGCTTTCTTT.

The chain joins TRBV7-6 to TRBJ1-3, with no clear D. This CDR3 spans 15 amino acids. Trimming stripped 5 bases from V and 0 bases from J, with 11 bases between. CDR1 is SGHVS and CDR2 is FNYEAQ in the germline V gene. In DNA form, the CDR3 reads TGTGCCAGCAGCCCCCTTTCTAGCTCTGGAAACACCATATATTTT. Residues: CASSPLSSSGNTIYF.

Here the CDR3 reads CASSYPRRGPSPPDTQYF. The CDR3 region has the DNA TGTGCCAGCAGTTACCCACGACGGGGACCAAGCCCCCCAGATACGCAGTATTTT. The chain recombines TRBV6-2 or TRBV6-3 with TRBJ2-3; D might be TRBD1 or TRBD2, each matching 5 bases. The V gene lost 2 bases and the J gene lost 4 bases, with 22 bases spanning the gap. The CDR3 sequence is 18 residues long. Germline-derived CDR1 and CDR2 are MNHEY and SVGEGT.